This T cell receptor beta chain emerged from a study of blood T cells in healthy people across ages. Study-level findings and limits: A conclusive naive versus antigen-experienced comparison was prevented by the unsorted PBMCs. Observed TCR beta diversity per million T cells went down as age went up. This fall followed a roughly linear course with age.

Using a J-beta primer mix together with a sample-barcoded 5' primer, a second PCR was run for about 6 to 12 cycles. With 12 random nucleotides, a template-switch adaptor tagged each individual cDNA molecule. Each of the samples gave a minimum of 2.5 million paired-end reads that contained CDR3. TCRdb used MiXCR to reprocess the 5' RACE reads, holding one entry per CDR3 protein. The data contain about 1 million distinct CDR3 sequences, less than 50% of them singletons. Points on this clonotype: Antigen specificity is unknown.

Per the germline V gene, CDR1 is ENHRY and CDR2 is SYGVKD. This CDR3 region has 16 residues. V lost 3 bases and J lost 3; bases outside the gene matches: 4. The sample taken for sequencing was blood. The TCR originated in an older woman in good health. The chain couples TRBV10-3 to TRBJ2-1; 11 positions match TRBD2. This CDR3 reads CAISDPGTSGYNEQFF. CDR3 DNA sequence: TGTGCCATCAGTGACCCAGGGACTAGCGGCTACAATGAGCAGTTCTTC.